This T cell receptor beta chain was recorded in a study of blood T cell repertoires in COVID-19. Study details: Italy, Spain and the United States were the sources of the convalescent and acute COVID-19 samples. The cDNA or gDNA used as material had been derived from T cells, B-cell-depleted T cells, or PBMCs.

Participants, about 18 to 95 years old, spanned more than 20 US areas. Up to 2 weeks before entering the study, exposed participants had met a COVID-19 case. Germline CDR1 reads SGHDN; CDR2 reads FVKESK. Trimming cost V 1 base and J 5 bases; bases outside gene matches: 13. The CDR3 has 20 amino acids. Sequencing used immunoSEQ multiplex PCR; TCRdb keeps in-frame clones, though not all of them. The sample includes 430,000 or so clones, over 75% of them seen just once. The source material was PBMCs or T cells enriched from blood (not recorded which). The clonotype was recovered from a woman younger than 30 who had been exposed to COVID-19. This rearrangement joins TRBV14 to TRBJ2-2; 13 bases agree with TRBD2. The CDR3 spells CASSQAGWGTSGIPTGELFF. DNA for the CDR3: TGTGCCAGCAGCCAAGCAGGATGGGGGACTAGCGGGATACCTACCGGGGAGCTGTTTTTT.